This T cell receptor beta chain appears in the sequencing data of a study of CD8+ T cells in alopecia areata. After isolation, RNA underwent reverse transcription to generate cDNA as the sequencing template. TCRdb's copy holds only in-frame clones and misses some; the assay was immunoSEQ multiplex PCR. Of more than 85,000 clones listed, 40% to 55% are singletons. V was cut by 3 bases and J by 12 bases, with 16 bases left in between. This CDR3 comprises 12 residues. From germline, CDR1 is GTSNPN and CDR2 SVGIG (reference sequence). The sample was CD4+ T cells sorted from blood. The chain joins TRBV30 to TRBJ2-3; D possibly corresponds to TRBD2 (5 bases). The source is a human donor with alopecia areata. CDR3 loop: CAWRRSGNKQYF. In nucleotides, the CDR3 is TGTGCCTGGAGACGGTCGGGGAACAAACAGTATTTT.